The 8 T cell receptor beta chains below all came from one sample that was sequenced in a study of PD-1 blockade in classical Hodgkin lymphoma. Every single patient, without exception, relapsed after autologous stem cell transplantation, and brentuximab vedotin exposure varied. Libraries were prepared by immunoSEQ multiplex PCR; TCRdb keeps only in-frame clonotypes and omits some of them. The sample lists 2,000 to 2,500 clones, more than 80% seen once, with roughly 25% in the top ten. Sequencing used peripheral blood mononuclear cells (PBMCs), obtained at baseline. These receptor sequences come from a human donor with classical Hodgkin lymphoma.

This clone was counted a single time. V usage is TRBV5-4 and J usage is TRBJ1-1, with a weak D call TRBD1 (6 bases). Germline CDR1 is SGHNT and CDR2 is YYREEE (reference sequence). The V and J ends lost 4 bases and 4 bases respectively, with 14 bases between them. CDR3 length: 14 residues. CDR3 DNA: TGTGCCAGCAGCCCGCCAGGGGCCAGCACTGAAGCTTTCTTT. It translates to CASSPPGASTEAFF.

V and J are TRBV5-1 and TRBJ2-1, with D hard to call. The CDR3 extends over 15 amino acids. Germline CDR1 and CDR2: SGHRS and YFSETQ. V was pared by 2 bases and J by 1 base, with 10 bases between. The CDR3 bases are TGCGCCAGCAGCTTCACCGGCGAATCCTACAATGAGCAGTTCTTC. Protein product: CASSFTGESYNEQFF.

The chain carries TRBV27 and TRBJ2-7; 10 bases line up with TRBD2. Germline trimming cut 6 bases from V and 1 base from J; bases unmatched to any gene: 3. The CDR3 is made up of 14 amino acids. Germline V gives CDR1 MNHEY, CDR2 SMNVEV (reference sequence). The CDR3 region is CASSTSGESYEQYF. The CDR3 nucleotides read TGTGCCAGCAGCACTAGCGGGGAGTCCTACGAGCAGTACTTC.

This chain links TRBV4-1 with TRBJ2-1; no clear D. CDR1 is MGHRA and CDR2 is YSYEKL in the germline V gene. The V end lost 0 bases, the J end lost 9 bases, and 9 bases lay between the germline ends. The CDR3 extends over 13 amino acids. CDR3 amino acids: CASSQDGRAEQFF. DNA for the CDR3: TGCGCCAGCAGCCAAGATGGGCGAGCTGAGCAGTTCTTC.

The table lists this clone with a few counts. V usage is TRBV2 and J usage is TRBJ2-7; no clear D. V lost 3 bases, J lost 6 bases, and 12 bases lay in between. Germline lookup yields CDR1 SNHLY and CDR2 FYNNEI. CDR3 length equals 13 residues. CDR3 sequence reads: CASSEPFGVEQYF. In DNA form, the CDR3 reads TGTGCCAGCAGTGAGCCCTTTGGGGTCGAGCAGTACTTC.

This clone was observed once. J is TRBJ2-2 and V is TRBV9, with 11 positions matching TRBD2. Unmatched junction bases numbered 1, after V lost 5 bases and J lost 1 base. Germline V CDR1 and CDR2: SGDLS, YYNGEE. This CDR3 is built from 15 residues. Written as DNA, the CDR3 is TGTGCCAGCAGGGGGACTAGCGGGAACACCGGGGAGCTGTTTTTT. It translates to CASRGTSGNTGELFF. The complete variable domain, with remaining parts taken from reference TRBV9 and TRBJ2-2, reads DSGVTQTPKHLITATGQRVTLRCSPRSGDLSVYWYQQSLDQGLQFLIQYYNGEERAKGNILERFSAQQFPDLHSELNLSSLELGDSALYFCASRGTSGNTGELFFGEGSRLTVL.

The chain joins TRBV18 to TRBJ2-5; D remains ambiguous. Germline CDR1 is KGHSH and CDR2 is LQKENI. This CDR3 has 15 amino acids. The V end lost 2 bases, the J end lost 0 bases, and 10 bases lay between the germline ends. DNA for the CDR3: TGTGCCAGCTCACCAGCGGAGCCCCACCAAGAGACCCAGTACTTC. Amino acid sequence: CASSPAEPHQETQYF.

This clone is deemed large. This chain joins TRBV9 and TRBJ2-3; D is unresolved. This CDR3 region has 15 residues. Between the trimmed V and J ends, which lost 5 bases and 5 bases, there was a span of 18 bases. CDR1 is SGDLS, CDR2 YYNGEE, per germline. The chain's CDR3 is CASRMSDGHEDTQYF. CDR3 sequence (DNA): TGTGCCAGCAGAATGTCCGATGGGCATGAAGATACGCAGTATTTT.